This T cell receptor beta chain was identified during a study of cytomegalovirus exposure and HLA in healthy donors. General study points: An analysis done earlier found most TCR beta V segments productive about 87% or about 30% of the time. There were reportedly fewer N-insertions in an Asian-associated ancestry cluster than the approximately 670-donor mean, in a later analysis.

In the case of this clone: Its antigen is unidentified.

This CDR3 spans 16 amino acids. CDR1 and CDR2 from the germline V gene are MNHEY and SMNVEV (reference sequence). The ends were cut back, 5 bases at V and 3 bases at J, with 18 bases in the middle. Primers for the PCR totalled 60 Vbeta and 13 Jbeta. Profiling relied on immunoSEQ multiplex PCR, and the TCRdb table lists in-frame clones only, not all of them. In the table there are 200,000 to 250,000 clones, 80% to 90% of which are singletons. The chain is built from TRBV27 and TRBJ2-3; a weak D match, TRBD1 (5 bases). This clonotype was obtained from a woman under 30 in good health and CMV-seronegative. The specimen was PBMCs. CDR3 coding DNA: TGTGCCAGCAGTCTCTATCCCGACAGAATTACAGATACGCAGTATTTT. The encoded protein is CASSLYPDRITDTQYF.